The 15 T cell receptor beta chains reported below all come from one sample, sequenced in a study of CD8+CD57+ T cells in acquired aplastic anemia. By flow cytometry, patients selected for sequencing had shown an expansion of CD8+CD57+ cells. CDR3 and TCR beta VDJ profiling relied on a genomic DNA template. TCRdb reprocessed the reads with MiXCR, giving one entry per CDR3 protein. This sample yields about 150,000 distinct CDR3 sequences, of which just over 50% are seen a single time; roughly 12% belongs to the top ten. Sample: sorted CD4+, CD8+, or CD8+CD57+ T cells (not recorded which) from PBMCs. Receptors were obtained from a human donor with aplastic anemia.

This clonotype appeared a single time. The gene calls are TRBV6-4 and TRBJ2-1, with 12 bases fitting TRBD1. V was pared by 0 bases and J by 7 bases, with 7 bases of the junction left unmatched. This CDR3 is built from 17 residues. Germline CDR1 reads MRHNA; CDR2 reads SNTAGT. This CDR3 reads CASSDSFGTGGRNEQFF. CDR3 coding DNA: TGTGCCAGCAGTGACTCGTTCGGGACAGGGGGCCGGAATGAGCAGTTCTTC.

The gene calls are TRBV20-1 and TRBJ2-5; D call uncertain. Germline V gene data show CDR1 as DFQATT and CDR2 as SNEGSKA (reference sequence). Trimming shortened V by 3 bases and J by 0 bases, and 14 bases separated the two germline ends. This CDR3 is built from 15 residues. In nucleotides, the CDR3 is TGCAGTGCTAGTGGAGCCGATGCGTACCAAGAGACCCAGTACTTC. This translates into CSASGADAYQETQYF.

As to this clonotype: Without the conserved terminal phenylalanine or tryptophan, this CDR3 likely stems from a read error. The V and J genes are TRBV10-2 and TRBJ2-7; D perhaps matches TRBD1 (5 bases). CDR3 length: 15 amino acids. The V gene lost 6 bases and the J gene lost 7 bases, with 22 bases spanning the gap. Germline-derived CDR1 and CDR2 are WSHSY and SAAADI. The CDR3 loop is CASSPRGKGIWEQYI. CDR3 nucleotides: TGCGCCAGCAGCCCAAGGGGCAAGGGCATTTGGGAGCAGTACATC.

In this sample, this clonotype turned up many times. The genes are TRBV9 and TRBJ2-1; TRBD1 matches 10 bases. The germline V gene has CDR1 SGDLS and CDR2 YYNGEE. CDR3 length: 15 amino acids. Trimming removed 3 bases from V and 6 bases from J; junction bases left unmatched: 6. This chain's CDR3 is CASSGGTGETNEQFF. Here the CDR3 DNA reads TGTGCCAGCAGCGGAGGGACAGGGGAAACCAATGAGCAGTTCTTC.

V is TRBV24-1 and J is TRBJ1-2; perhaps TRBD1 as D (6 bases). V lost 3 bases, J lost 6 bases, and 10 bases lay in between. Germline V gene data show CDR1 as KGHDR and CDR2 as SFDVKD. The CDR3 has 13 amino acids. The DNA of the CDR3 is TGTGCCACCAGTGATCCCAGGGGCGATGGCTACACCTTC. It specifies CATSDPRGDGYTF.

The DNA for the CDR3 is TGTGCCAGCAGCGTAGACAGGGAATACACCGGGGAGCTGTTTTTT. Its protein is CASSVDREYTGELFF. The V call is TRBV7-3, the J call TRBJ2-2, with 7 bases matching TRBD1. Looked up from germline, CDR1 is SGHTA and CDR2 is FQGTGA. Trimming removed 5 bases from V and 3 bases from J; junction bases left unmatched: 6. CDR3 length: 15 amino acids.

This clonotype was seen many times. This rearrangement joins TRBV6-1 to TRBJ1-1; perhaps TRBD1 as D (5 bases). This CDR3 comprises 17 residues. Germline CDR1 MNHNS, CDR2 SASEGT. The V end was cut by 6 bases, the J end by 2 bases, with 22 bases between. The DNA of the CDR3 is TGTGCCAGCAGAAATCCACTAACAACGGGGCGCAACACTGAAGCTTTCTTT. This encodes CASRNPLTTGRNTEAFF.

The chain links TRBV4-1 to TRBJ1-3; D remains ambiguous. Trimming removed 0 bases at V and 4 bases at J, with 7 bases between. CDR1 is MGHRA and CDR2 is YSYEKL in the germline V gene. The length of the CDR3 is 14 residues. The CDR3: CASSQDETGNTIYF. The CDR3 DNA is TGCGCCAGCAGCCAAGATGAAACAGGAAACACCATATATTTT.

This clonotype was detected many times. The chain employs TRBV19 and TRBJ1-1; D is ambiguous. From germline, CDR1 is LNHDA and CDR2 SQIVND (reference sequence). CDR3 size: 12 residues. The V end was cut by 9 bases, the J end by 5 bases, with 13 bases between. As DNA, the CDR3 is TGTGCCAGCCAGCTGGGAGGGACTGAAGCTTTCTTT. Protein product: CASQLGGTEAFF. The full variable domain, rest sourced from reference TRBV19 and TRBJ1-1, is DGGITQSPKYLFRKEGQNVTLSCEQNLNHDAMYWYRQDPGQGLRLIYYSQIVNDFQKGDIAEGYSVSREKKESFPLTVTSAQKNPTAFYLCASQLGGTEAFFGQGTRLTVV.

The table lists this clonotype with many counts. The chain carries TRBV5-6 and TRBJ2-7; 10 bases map to TRBD1. Germline assignment: CDR1 SGHDT and CDR2 YYEEEE. This CDR3 is built from 15 residues. The trim removed 4 bases at V and 2 bases at J, leaving 6 bases unmatched. CDR3 in DNA: TGTGCCAGCAGCCCGGGACAGGGGTCAACCTACGAGCAGTACTTC. This translates into CASSPGQGSTYEQYF.

Notes on this clonotype: One junction end disagrees with the germline gene, perhaps due to a read error. This chain links TRBV7-7 with TRBJ2-3; 8 bases line up with TRBD1. CDR3 length: 16 residues. CDR1 and CDR2 from the germline V gene are SSHAT and FNYEAQ (reference sequence). The CDR3 region is CASSLTGQGSTDTQYF. The DNA of the CDR3 is TGTGCTAGCAGCTTAACAGGACAGGGCTCCACAGATACGCAGTATTTT.

This clonotype was recorded at least ten times. The genes are TRBV6-5 and TRBJ1-4; D perhaps matches TRBD1 (5 bases). The CDR3 is 14 amino acids. V was clipped by 4 bases and J by 8 bases, with 14 bases between them. Per germline, CDR1 MNHEY and CDR2 SVGAGI. The CDR3 region has the DNA TGTGCCAGCAGTTGGACGAGCGAGGGGGAAAAACTGTTTTTT. Protein: CASSWTSEGEKLFF.

The J gene is TRBJ2-1, the V gene TRBV24-1; weak D call: TRBD2 (6 bases). CDR1 and CDR2 from the germline V gene are KGHDR and SFDVKD. This CDR3 is 16 amino acids long. Trimming stripped 2 bases from V and 0 bases from J, with 10 bases between. DNA of the CDR3: TGTGCCACCAGTGATTCGGCTAGCGTCTCCTACAATGAGCAGTTCTTC. Residues: CATSDSASVSYNEQFF.

This clonotype appeared many times. The J gene is TRBJ2-2, the V gene TRBV11-2; D gene unclear. The CDR3 has 12 residues. V lost 3 bases and J 5 bases, leaving 4 bases between the germline ends. Germline values: CDR1 SGHAT, CDR2 FQNNGV. The CDR3, as DNA: TGTGCCAGCAGCTTCAAAACCGGGGAGCTGTTTTTT. Its translation: CASSFKTGELFF.

This clonotype showed up many times. This chain links TRBV4-2 with TRBJ1-6; no clear D. Between the trimmed V and J ends, which lost 0 bases and 9 bases, there was a span of 12 bases. This CDR3 is built from 15 residues. CDR1 LGHNA and CDR2 YNFKEQ come from the germline V gene. This chain's CDR3 is CASSQEPNSPSPLHF. DNA of the CDR3: TGTGCCAGCAGCCAAGAGCCCAATTCCCCTTCACCCCTCCACTTT.